A selection of T cell receptor beta chains follows, all from one sample in a study of blood T cell repertoires in COVID-19. Here immunoSEQ multiplex PCR was the method, and the copy in TCRdb shows in-frame clones only, minus some. The repertoire has about 100,000 clones, more than 85% of them found once; the top ten carry 2.1%. What was sequenced was peripheral blood. The origin of the receptors is a man in his forties or fifties with active COVID-19. Both conserved end residues are part of each CDR3. Fields, in order: J gene, clone size, D gene, V gene, CDR3 protein, CDR3 DNA. The D gene is left open where the match is weak. Part of the rows lack a size; the others show once, few, many or a class for expanded clones.

j_call: TRBJ1-3
clone_size: -
d_call: TRBD1
v_call: TRBV4-1
cdr3_aa: CASRSTGGPNSGNTIYF
cdr3_nt: TGCGCCAGCAGATCTACAGGGGGCCCGAACTCTGGAAACACCATATATTTT

j_call: TRBJ1-2
clone_size: -
d_call: TRBD1
v_call: TRBV19
cdr3_aa: CASSIAGTGGERYTF
cdr3_nt: TGTGCCAGTAGTATAGCCGGGACAGGGGGCGAACGTTACACCTTC

j_call: TRBJ2-1
clone_size: -
d_call: -
v_call: TRBV2
cdr3_aa: CASRERVEQFF
cdr3_nt: TGTGCCAGCAGAGAAAGAGTAGAGCAGTTCTTC

j_call: TRBJ2-1
clone_size: -
d_call: TRBD1
v_call: TRBV6-5
cdr3_aa: CASSFPPGQLYNEQFF
cdr3_nt: TGTGCCAGCAGTTTTCCTCCGGGACAGTTATACAATGAGCAGTTCTTC

j_call: TRBJ2-1
clone_size: -
d_call: TRBD2
v_call: TRBV19
cdr3_aa: CASSTWTSGFNNEQFF
cdr3_nt: TGTGCCAGTAGTACCTGGACTAGCGGGTTTAACAATGAGCAGTTCTTC

j_call: TRBJ1-1
clone_size: -
d_call: -
v_call: TRBV6-5
cdr3_aa: CASSSAGTLNTEAFF
cdr3_nt: TGTGCCAGCAGTTCAGCCGGGACACTTAACACTGAAGCTTTCTTT

j_call: TRBJ1-1
clone_size: -
d_call: -
v_call: TRBV14
cdr3_aa: CASSRGLNTEAFF
cdr3_nt: TGTGCCAGCAGCCGCGGGTTGAACACTGAAGCTTTCTTT

j_call: TRBJ1-5
clone_size: -
d_call: -
v_call: TRBV23-1
cdr3_aa: CASSQFPGGSNQPQHF
cdr3_nt: TGCGCCAGCAGTCAATTCCCCGGAGGTAGCAATCAGCCCCAGCATTTT

j_call: TRBJ1-6
clone_size: -
d_call: -
v_call: TRBV9
cdr3_aa: CASSVDPGSDSPLHF
cdr3_nt: TGTGCCAGCAGCGTAGATCCAGGGTCGGATTCACCCCTCCACTTT

j_call: TRBJ1-2
clone_size: -
d_call: TRBD1
v_call: TRBV19
cdr3_aa: CASSHGTGSHGYTF
cdr3_nt: TGTGCCAGTAGCCACGGGACAGGGTCACATGGCTACACCTTC

j_call: TRBJ1-5
clone_size: -
d_call: -
v_call: TRBV12-3/TRBV12-4
cdr3_aa: CASSLGGPQHF
cdr3_nt: TGTGCCAGCAGTTTAGGAGGGCCCCAGCATTTT

j_call: TRBJ1-2
clone_size: once
d_call: -
v_call: TRBV15
cdr3_aa: CATNSGTAYGYTF
cdr3_nt: TGTGCCACCAACAGCGGAACAGCCTATGGCTACACCTTC

j_call: TRBJ2-5
clone_size: once
d_call: -
v_call: TRBV24-1
cdr3_aa: CATSDSKSPGRGETQYF
cdr3_nt: TGTGCCACCAGTGATTCTAAATCCCCGGGAAGGGGGGAGACCCAGTACTTC

j_call: TRBJ1-5
clone_size: -
d_call: -
v_call: TRBV11-2
cdr3_aa: CASTSPGVVTAGQPQHF
cdr3_nt: TGTGCCAGCACCTCCCCCGGGGTGGTGACGGCTGGTCAGCCCCAGCATTTT

j_call: TRBJ1-1
clone_size: -
d_call: -
v_call: TRBV18
cdr3_aa: CASSPSGVEVNTEAFF
cdr3_nt: TGTGCCAGCTCACCATCGGGTGTGGAGGTGAACACTGAAGCTTTCTTT

j_call: TRBJ2-5
clone_size: -
d_call: -
v_call: TRBV7-9
cdr3_aa: CASSLRPVLQYF
cdr3_nt: TGTGCCAGCAGCTTGAGGCCGGTCCTCCAGTACTTC

j_call: TRBJ2-4
clone_size: -
d_call: TRBD2
v_call: TRBV6-1
cdr3_aa: CASSEAPGGTNIQYF
cdr3_nt: TGTGCCAGCAGTGAAGCGCCGGGGGGAACTAACATTCAGTACTTC

j_call: TRBJ1-4
clone_size: -
d_call: -
v_call: TRBV28
cdr3_aa: CASSPQTDIRGKLFF
cdr3_nt: TGTGCCAGCAGTCCACAGACGGACATTAGAGGAAAACTGTTTTTT

j_call: TRBJ1-2
clone_size: -
d_call: -
v_call: TRBV29-1
cdr3_aa: CSVGTAGVYTF
cdr3_nt: TGCAGCGTTGGGACAGCCGGCGTCTACACCTTC

j_call: TRBJ1-6
clone_size: -
d_call: -
v_call: TRBV9
cdr3_aa: CASSSSLVSPLHF
cdr3_nt: TGTGCCAGCAGCTCCAGTCTTGTGTCACCCCTCCACTTT

j_call: TRBJ2-1
clone_size: -
d_call: TRBD1
v_call: TRBV25-1
cdr3_aa: CASSIQGASYNEQFF
cdr3_nt: TGTGCCAGCAGTATACAGGGGGCTTCCTACAATGAGCAGTTCTTC

j_call: TRBJ1-2
clone_size: -
d_call: -
v_call: TRBV18
cdr3_aa: CASSPPGQNYGYTF
cdr3_nt: TGTGCCAGCTCACCACCGGGGCAAAACTATGGCTACACCTTC

j_call: TRBJ2-5
clone_size: -
d_call: -
v_call: TRBV29-1
cdr3_aa: CSVSNQETQYF
cdr3_nt: TGCAGCGTTTCTAACCAAGAGACCCAGTACTTC

j_call: TRBJ1-5
clone_size: -
d_call: -
v_call: TRBV7-9
cdr3_aa: CASSLGLNQPQHF
cdr3_nt: TGTGCCAGCAGCTTAGGGCTCAATCAGCCCCAGCATTTT

j_call: TRBJ2-1
clone_size: -
d_call: TRBD1
v_call: TRBV9
cdr3_aa: CASSAWDRASGGEQFF
cdr3_nt: TGTGCCAGCAGCGCCTGGGACAGAGCGTCGGGTGGTGAGCAGTTCTTC

j_call: TRBJ2-7
clone_size: -
d_call: -
v_call: TRBV2
cdr3_aa: CASILEGVGEQYF
cdr3_nt: TGTGCCAGCATCCTGGAGGGAGTCGGGGAGCAGTACTTC

j_call: TRBJ2-6
clone_size: -
d_call: TRBD2
v_call: TRBV19
cdr3_aa: CASSIDPPGGVRSGANVLTF
cdr3_nt: TGTGCCAGTAGTATAGATCCTCCGGGGGGTGTAAGGTCTGGGGCCAACGTCCTGACTTTC

j_call: TRBJ1-1
clone_size: -
d_call: -
v_call: TRBV29-1
cdr3_aa: CSVGLGVDTEAFF
cdr3_nt: TGCAGCGTTGGGTTAGGGGTCGACACTGAAGCTTTCTTT

j_call: TRBJ1-5
clone_size: few
d_call: -
v_call: TRBV5-6
cdr3_aa: CASSLSYSNQPQHF
cdr3_nt: TGTGCCAGCAGCTTGTCTTATAGCAATCAGCCCCAGCATTTT

j_call: TRBJ2-7
clone_size: -
d_call: TRBD1
v_call: TRBV6-5
cdr3_aa: CASSWRQGPTEQYF
cdr3_nt: TGTGCCAGCAGTTGGAGACAGGGACCCACCGAGCAGTACTTC

j_call: TRBJ2-1
clone_size: -
d_call: -
v_call: TRBV7-6
cdr3_aa: CASSSGDRPINEQFF
cdr3_nt: TGTGCCAGCAGCTCGGGGGACCGCCCTATCAATGAGCAGTTCTTC

j_call: TRBJ1-1
clone_size: -
d_call: -
v_call: TRBV19
cdr3_aa: CASSPWDPGTEAFF
cdr3_nt: TGTGCCAGTAGTCCCTGGGATCCGGGGACTGAAGCTTTCTTT

j_call: TRBJ2-1
clone_size: -
d_call: -
v_call: TRBV5-1
cdr3_aa: CASSEGPRGFYNEQFF
cdr3_nt: TGCGCCAGTTCTGAAGGACCGAGGGGGTTCTACAATGAGCAGTTCTTC

j_call: TRBJ1-2
clone_size: -
d_call: TRBD1
v_call: TRBV5-4
cdr3_aa: CASSLDGQGANGYTF
cdr3_nt: TGTGCCAGCAGCCTCGACGGACAGGGGGCGAATGGCTACACCTTC

j_call: TRBJ1-3
clone_size: -
d_call: TRBD1
v_call: TRBV7-3
cdr3_aa: CASSFTGGAGNTIYF
cdr3_nt: TGTGCCAGCAGCTTCACAGGGGGCGCAGGAAACACCATATATTTT

j_call: TRBJ1-6
clone_size: -
d_call: -
v_call: TRBV15
cdr3_aa: CATSSRTPGVLHF
cdr3_nt: TGTGCCACCAGCAGCAGAACCCCGGGGGTCCTCCACTTT

j_call: TRBJ2-4
clone_size: -
d_call: TRBD2
v_call: TRBV24-1
cdr3_aa: CATSDGLAGGLAKNIQYF
cdr3_nt: TGTGCCACCAGTGATGGGCTAGCGGGAGGCCTAGCCAAAAACATTCAGTACTTC

j_call: TRBJ1-6
clone_size: -
d_call: -
v_call: TRBV28
cdr3_aa: CASSLRGGINSPLHF
cdr3_nt: TGTGCCAGCAGTTTACGAGGGGGAATAAATTCACCCCTCCACTTT

j_call: TRBJ2-2
clone_size: -
d_call: -
v_call: TRBV21-1
cdr3_aa: CASSHLNKTSSYTGELFF
cdr3_nt: TGTGCCAGCAGCCACCTAAATAAGACTAGTAGCTACACCGGGGAGCTGTTTTTT

j_call: TRBJ1-1
clone_size: -
d_call: -
v_call: TRBV6-4
cdr3_aa: CASSPTLNTEAFF
cdr3_nt: TGTGCCAGCAGTCCGACACTGAACACTGAAGCTTTCTTT

j_call: TRBJ1-5
clone_size: -
d_call: TRBD1
v_call: TRBV7-8
cdr3_aa: CASSYGTGKNQPQHF
cdr3_nt: TGTGCCAGCAGCTACGGGACAGGGAAAAATCAGCCCCAGCATTTT

j_call: TRBJ1-1
clone_size: -
d_call: -
v_call: TRBV2
cdr3_aa: CASSTGLGAFF
cdr3_nt: TGTGCCAGCAGTACAGGGCTGGGAGCTTTCTTT

j_call: TRBJ1-3
clone_size: -
d_call: -
v_call: TRBV5-1
cdr3_aa: CASSPGAGGNTIYF
cdr3_nt: TGCGCCAGCAGTCCAGGGGCTGGAGGAAACACCATATATTTT

j_call: TRBJ2-3
clone_size: -
d_call: TRBD2
v_call: TRBV5-1
cdr3_aa: CASSLGGTSGTDTQYF
cdr3_nt: TGCGCCAGCAGCTTGGGTGGGACTAGCGGGACAGATACGCAGTATTTT

j_call: TRBJ1-4
clone_size: once
d_call: -
v_call: TRBV13
cdr3_aa: CASTTRQGRHEKLFF
cdr3_nt: TGTGCCAGCACCACGCGCCAGGGGCGGCATGAAAAACTGTTTTTT

j_call: TRBJ2-3
clone_size: -
d_call: -
v_call: TRBV27
cdr3_aa: CASSSPYTQYF
cdr3_nt: TGTGCCAGCAGTTCCCCCTATACGCAGTATTTT

j_call: TRBJ1-6
clone_size: once
d_call: -
v_call: TRBV15
cdr3_aa: CATSRDLQRAPLHF
cdr3_nt: TGTGCCACCAGCAGAGATTTGCAACGGGCACCCCTCCACTTT